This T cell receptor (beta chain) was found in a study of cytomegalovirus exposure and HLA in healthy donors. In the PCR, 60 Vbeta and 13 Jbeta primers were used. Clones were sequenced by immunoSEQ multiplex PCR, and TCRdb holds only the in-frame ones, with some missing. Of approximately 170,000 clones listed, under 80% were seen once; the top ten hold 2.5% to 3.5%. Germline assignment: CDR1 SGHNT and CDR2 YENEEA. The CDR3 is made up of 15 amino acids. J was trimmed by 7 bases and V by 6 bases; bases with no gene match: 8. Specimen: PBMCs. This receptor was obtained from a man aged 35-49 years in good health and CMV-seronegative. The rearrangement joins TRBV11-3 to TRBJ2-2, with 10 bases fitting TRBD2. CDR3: CASSPSGRAFGELFF. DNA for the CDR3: TGTGCCAGCAGTCCCAGCGGGAGGGCCTTCGGGGAGCTGTTTTTT.